This T cell receptor beta chain comes out of a study of T cells after yellow fever vaccination. Study-wide results and limits: At less than 97% for CD4 and around 91% for CD8, most primary-vaccination clones showed up again after the booster. Contaminating bulk clonotypes could be abundant in FACS-sorted repertoires.

5'RACE template switching generated TCR cDNA, adding a universal primer site and UMIs. A single record per CDR3 protein comes from TCRdb applying MiXCR to the 5' RACE reads. The table includes approximately 250,000 distinct CDR3 sequences, about 5.2% detected once. This clonotype was picked up many times. Its antigen is not identified. V lost 5 bases and J 13 bases, leaving 3 bases between the germline ends. The germline gives CDR1 SEHNR, CDR2 FQNEAQ (reference sequence). The CDR3 covers 8 residues. The sample was CD4+ T cells sorted from PBMCs, taken on the day of the yellow fever booster vaccination. The V call is TRBV7-9, the J call TRBJ2-1; no clear D. This TCR derives from a man younger than 35 who received the YFV17D yellow fever vaccine. CDR3 amino acids: CASSAQFF. The DNA for the CDR3 is TGTGCCAGCAGCGCACAGTTCTTC.